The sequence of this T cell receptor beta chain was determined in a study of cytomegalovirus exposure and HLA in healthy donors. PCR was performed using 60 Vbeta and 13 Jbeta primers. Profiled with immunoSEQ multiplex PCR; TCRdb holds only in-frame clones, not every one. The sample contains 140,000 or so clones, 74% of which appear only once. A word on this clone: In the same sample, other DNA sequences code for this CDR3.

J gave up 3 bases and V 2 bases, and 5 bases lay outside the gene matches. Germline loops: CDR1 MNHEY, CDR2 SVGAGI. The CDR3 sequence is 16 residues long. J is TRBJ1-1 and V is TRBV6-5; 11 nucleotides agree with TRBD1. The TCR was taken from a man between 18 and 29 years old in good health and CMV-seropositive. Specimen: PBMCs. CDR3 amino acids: CASSYIVGQGDTEAFF. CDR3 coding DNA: TGTGCCAGCAGTTACATAGTGGGACAGGGGGACACTGAAGCTTTCTTT.